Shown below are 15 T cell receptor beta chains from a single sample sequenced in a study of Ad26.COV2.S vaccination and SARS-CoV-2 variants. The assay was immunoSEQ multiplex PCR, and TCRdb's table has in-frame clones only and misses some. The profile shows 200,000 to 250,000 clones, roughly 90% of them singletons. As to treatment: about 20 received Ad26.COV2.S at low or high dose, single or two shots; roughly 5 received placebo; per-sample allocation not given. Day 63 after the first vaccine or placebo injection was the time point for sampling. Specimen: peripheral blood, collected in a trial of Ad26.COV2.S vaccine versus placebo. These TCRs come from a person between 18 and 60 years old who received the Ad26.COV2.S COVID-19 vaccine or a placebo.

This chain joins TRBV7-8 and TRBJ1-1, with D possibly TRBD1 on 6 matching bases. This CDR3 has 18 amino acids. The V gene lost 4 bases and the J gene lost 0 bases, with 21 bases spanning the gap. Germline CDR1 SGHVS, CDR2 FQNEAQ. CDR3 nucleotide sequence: TGTGCCAGCAGCTACGGTGGGGGCCGCCCCTACATGAACACTGAAGCTTTCTTT. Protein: CASSYGGGRPYMNTEAFF.

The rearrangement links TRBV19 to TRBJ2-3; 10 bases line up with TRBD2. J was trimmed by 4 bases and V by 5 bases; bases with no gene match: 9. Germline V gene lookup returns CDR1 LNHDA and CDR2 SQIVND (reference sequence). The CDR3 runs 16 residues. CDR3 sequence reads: CASSPGVAGGPDTQYF. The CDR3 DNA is TGTGCCAGTAGTCCAGGGGTAGCGGGAGGCCCAGATACGCAGTATTTT.

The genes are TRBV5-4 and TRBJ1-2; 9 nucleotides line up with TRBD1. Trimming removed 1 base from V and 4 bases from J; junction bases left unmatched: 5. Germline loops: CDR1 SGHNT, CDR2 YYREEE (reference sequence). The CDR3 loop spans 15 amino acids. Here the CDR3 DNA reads TGTGCCAGCAGCTTGTCCGGGACAGGGACCTATGGCTACACCTTC. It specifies CASSLSGTGTYGYTF.

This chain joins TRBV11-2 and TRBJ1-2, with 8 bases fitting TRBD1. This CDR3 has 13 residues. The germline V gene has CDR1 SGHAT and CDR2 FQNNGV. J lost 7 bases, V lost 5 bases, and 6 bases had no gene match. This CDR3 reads CASSLGQGPGYTF. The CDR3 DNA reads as TGTGCCAGCAGCCTCGGACAGGGCCCTGGCTACACCTTC.

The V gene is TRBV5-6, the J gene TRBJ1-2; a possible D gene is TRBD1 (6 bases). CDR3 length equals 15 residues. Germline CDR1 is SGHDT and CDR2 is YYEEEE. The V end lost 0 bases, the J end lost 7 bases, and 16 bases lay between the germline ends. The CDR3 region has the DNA TGTGCCAGCAGCTTGGCTATGGCAGGGGTTCTTGGCTACACCTTC. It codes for CASSLAMAGVLGYTF. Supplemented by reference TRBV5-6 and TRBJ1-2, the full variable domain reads DAGVTQSPTHLIKTRGQQVTLRCSPKSGHDTVSWYQQALGQGPQFIFQYYEEEERQRGNFPDRFSGHQFPNYSSELNVNALLLGDSALYLCASSLAMAGVLGYTFGSGTRLTVV.

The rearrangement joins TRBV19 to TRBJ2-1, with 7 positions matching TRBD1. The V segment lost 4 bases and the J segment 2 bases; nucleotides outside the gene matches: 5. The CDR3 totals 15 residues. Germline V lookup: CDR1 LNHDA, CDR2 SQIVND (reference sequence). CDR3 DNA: TGTGCCAGTAGTAATCCGGGACAGACCTACAATGAGCAGTTCTTC. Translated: CASSNPGQTYNEQFF.

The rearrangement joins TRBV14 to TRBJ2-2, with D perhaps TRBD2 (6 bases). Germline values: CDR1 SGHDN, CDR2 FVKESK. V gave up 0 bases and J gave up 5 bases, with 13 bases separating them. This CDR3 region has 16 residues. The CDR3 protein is CASSQDGFGRTGELFF. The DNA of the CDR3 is TGTGCCAGCAGCCAAGATGGTTTCGGGAGAACCGGGGAGCTGTTTTTT. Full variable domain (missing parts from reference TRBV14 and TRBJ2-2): EAGVTQFPSHSVIEKGQTVTLRCDPISGHDNLYWYRRVMGKEIKFLLHFVKESKQDESGMPNNRFLAERTGGTYSTLKVQPAELEDSGVYFCASSQDGFGRTGELFFGEGSRLTVL.

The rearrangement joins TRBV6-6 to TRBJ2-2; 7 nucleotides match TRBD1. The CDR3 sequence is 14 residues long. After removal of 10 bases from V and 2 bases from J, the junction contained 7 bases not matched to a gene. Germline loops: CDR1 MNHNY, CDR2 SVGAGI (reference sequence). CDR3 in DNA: TGTGCCACAAGAGGGGACAGCAACACCGGGGAGCTGTTTTTT. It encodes CATRGDSNTGELFF.

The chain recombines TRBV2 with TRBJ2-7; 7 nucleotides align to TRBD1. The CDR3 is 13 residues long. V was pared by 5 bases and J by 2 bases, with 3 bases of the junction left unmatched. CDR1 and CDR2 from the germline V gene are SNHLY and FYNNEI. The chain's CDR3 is CASSYDRAYEQYF. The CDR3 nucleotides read TGTGCCAGCAGTTATGACAGGGCCTACGAGCAGTACTTC.

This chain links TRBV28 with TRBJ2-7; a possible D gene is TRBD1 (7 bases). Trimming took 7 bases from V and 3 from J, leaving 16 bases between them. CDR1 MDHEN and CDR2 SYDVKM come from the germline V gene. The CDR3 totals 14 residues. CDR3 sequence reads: CASTWRGQIYEQYF. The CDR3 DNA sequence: TGTGCCAGCACCTGGAGGGGGCAGATCTACGAGCAGTACTTC.

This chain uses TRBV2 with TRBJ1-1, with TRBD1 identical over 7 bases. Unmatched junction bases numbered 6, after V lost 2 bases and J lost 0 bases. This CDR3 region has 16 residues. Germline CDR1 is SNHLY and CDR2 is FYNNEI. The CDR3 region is CASSEIGTALNTEAFF. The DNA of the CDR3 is TGTGCCAGCAGTGAAATTGGGACAGCCTTGAACACTGAAGCTTTCTTT.

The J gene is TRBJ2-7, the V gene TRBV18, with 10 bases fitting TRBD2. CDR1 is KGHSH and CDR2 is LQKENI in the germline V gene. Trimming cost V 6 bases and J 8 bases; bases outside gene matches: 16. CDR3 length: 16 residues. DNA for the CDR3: TGTGCCAGCTCCCACACCGAGTTAGCGGGAGGCCCCCAGCAGTACTTC. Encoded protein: CASSHTELAGGPQQYF.

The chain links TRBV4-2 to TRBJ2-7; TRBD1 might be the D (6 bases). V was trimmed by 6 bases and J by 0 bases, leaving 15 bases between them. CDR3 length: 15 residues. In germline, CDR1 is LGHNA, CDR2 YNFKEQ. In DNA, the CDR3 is TGTGCCAGCAGACGACAGGATAGACGCTCCTACGAGCAGTACTTC. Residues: CASRRQDRRSYEQYF.

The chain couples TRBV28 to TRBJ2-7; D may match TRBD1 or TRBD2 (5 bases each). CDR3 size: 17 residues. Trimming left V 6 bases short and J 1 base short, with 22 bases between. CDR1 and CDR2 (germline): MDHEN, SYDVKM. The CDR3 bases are TGTGCCAGCAGGCCCACGTGGGGGACGAGAGATTCCTACGAGCAGTACTTC. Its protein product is CASRPTWGTRDSYEQYF.

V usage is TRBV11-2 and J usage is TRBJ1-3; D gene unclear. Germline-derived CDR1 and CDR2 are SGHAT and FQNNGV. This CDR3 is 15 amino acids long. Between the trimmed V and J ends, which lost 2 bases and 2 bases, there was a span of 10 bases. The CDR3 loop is CASSLSLGTGNTIYF. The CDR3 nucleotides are TGTGCCAGCAGCTTAAGCCTGGGTACTGGAAACACCATATATTTT.